This is a list of T cell receptor beta chains from one sample in a study of control samples from healthy donors and cancer patients. Sequencing was performed with immunoSEQ multiplex PCR; in TCRdb, only in-frame clones are kept and a portion is missing. This table holds approximately 150,000 clones, more than 85% found once. Sample: blood. These receptors were collected from a man aged 30 to 45 in good health. Each CDR3 is given with its conserved first and last residue.

len: 14; v_gene: TRBV6-4; CDR3aa: CASSSEGGVQPQHF
len: 16; v_gene: TRBV7-9; CDR3aa: CASRPLTGTSTDTQYF
len: 15; v_gene: TRBV9; CDR3aa: CASSKTGTDQETQYF
len: 11; v_gene: TRBV18; CDR3aa: CASSDGTGHIF
len: 14; v_gene: TRBV9; CDR3aa: CASSVAGDTYEQYF
len: 13; v_gene: TRBV24-1; CDR3aa: CATRSGAEAEQYF
len: 14; v_gene: TRBV6-5; CDR3aa: CASSYFRGDYGYTF
len: 16; v_gene: TRBV21-1; CDR3aa: CASSNSEQGVNYGYTF
len: 16; v_gene: TRBV28; CDR3aa: CASNTGKTFHSYEQYF
len: 17; v_gene: TRBV5-6; CDR3aa: CASSLVVLTTGANVLTF
len: 16; v_gene: TRBV4-2; CDR3aa: CASSQISPGLITEAFF
len: 13; v_gene: TRBV6-5; CDR3aa: CASSYRQGDGYTF
len: 14; v_gene: TRBV18; CDR3aa: CASSPTGQGGGYTF
len: 13; v_gene: TRBV24-1; CDR3aa: CATSDFDWDTQYF
len: 16; v_gene: TRBV14; CDR3aa: CASSLETGVHTDTQYF
len: 14; v_gene: TRBV11-2; CDR3aa: CASSLGAGAYGYTF
len: 16; v_gene: TRBV30; CDR3aa: CAWSVGGRALNTEAFF
len: 20; v_gene: TRBV2; CDR3aa: CASRQDRSGGDKMPRYEQYF
len: 15; v_gene: TRBV2; CDR3aa: CASSETGVNTGELFF
len: 17; v_gene: TRBV4-1; CDR3aa: CASSHATGMGGSYEQYF
len: 13; v_gene: TRBV6-5; CDR3aa: CASRDLVYNEQFF
len: 14; v_gene: TRBV28; CDR3aa: CASNFANYNSPLHF
len: 16; v_gene: TRBV5-1; CDR3aa: CASSFRRGNPTDTQYF
len: 16; v_gene: TRBV7-8; CDR3aa: CASSFWGRTSTDTQYF
len: 16; v_gene: TRBV5-6; CDR3aa: CASSLVEGRSYNEQFF
len: 14; v_gene: TRBV6-6; CDR3aa: CASSYVGTGNTIYF
len: 19; v_gene: TRBV9; CDR3aa: CASSASNSEPGQPRVTQYF
len: 15; v_gene: TRBV29-1; CDR3aa: CSALGGQTMNTEAFF
len: 20; v_gene: TRBV7-6; CDR3aa: CASSLRGQDPPFSSGNTIYF
len: 13; v_gene: TRBV28; CDR3aa: CASSFGWGRPLHF
len: 17; v_gene: TRBV6-1; CDR3aa: CASSGGTSGGSSYEQYF
len: 15; v_gene: TRBV7-6; CDR3aa: CASSEISSGANVLTF
len: 16; v_gene: TRBV19; CDR3aa: CASSNVRGGTPDTQYF
len: 16; v_gene: TRBV7-3; CDR3aa: CASSLTGVGTGDLGPF
len: 15; v_gene: TRBV4-1; CDR3aa: CASSQVGEGTQPQHF
len: 15; v_gene: TRBV7-3; CDR3aa: CASSPGTTNTGELFF
len: 13; v_gene: TRBV18; CDR3aa: CASSPPDREKLFF
len: 11; v_gene: TRBV20-1; CDR3aa: CSATTGDTQYF
len: 13; v_gene: TRBV10-1; CDR3aa: CASSYDLAGWQYF
len: 15; v_gene: TRBV5-6; CDR3aa: CASSLALGTGGIQYF
len: 16; v_gene: TRBV3-1/TRBV3-2; CDR3aa: CASSPSGAGGDNEQFF
len: 16; v_gene: TRBV20-1; CDR3aa: CSASAPSAGEYNEQFF
len: 16; v_gene: TRBV3-1/TRBV3-2; CDR3aa: CATSRTGTGVYNEQFF
len: 15; v_gene: TRBV9; CDR3aa: CASSVDGGGNQPQHF
len: 14; v_gene: TRBV24-1; CDR3aa: CATSAGSVNQPQHF
len: 13; v_gene: TRBV19; CDR3aa: CASSWIGGTEAFF
len: 15; v_gene: TRBV27; CDR3aa: CASSVSGGLTDTQYF
len: 15; v_gene: TRBV15; CDR3aa: CATSRESGGDTEAFF
len: 14; v_gene: TRBV6-4; CDR3aa: CASSAQGGDTEAFF
len: 15; v_gene: TRBV4-2; CDR3aa: CASSQDGGEFNEQFF
len: 15; v_gene: TRBV9; CDR3aa: CASSPGTGGRSPLHF